Sequencing of this TCR beta chain was carried out in a study of T-cell memory formation after mild COVID-19 (dated by TCRdb to 2020 to 2023). For the wider study: Most TCR sequence clusters were specific to one of the two donors. Longitudinal TCRalpha and TCRbeta repertoire sequencing tracked T-cell clones expanding and contracting after mild COVID-19 in two donors. Two young, previously healthy adult volunteers, one female and one male, were included in the cohort.

The CDR3 spans 16 residues, from the cysteine through the phenylalanine. Just CDR3 DNA is preserved here, 48 bases in frame from base 1. At the junction V is shortened by 1 base and J by 4 bases, with 15 bases in between. The germline V gene provides CDR1 SGHTS and CDR2 YDEGEE. PBMCs were isolated by Ficoll-Paque density gradient centrifugation. This clonotype came up a few times. Its target antigen remains unknown. No much larger clonotype is one base removed from it; base qualities were not supplied. Points the paper makes about the study in general: Contracting CD4+ clones appeared mostly in the CM and EM memory subsets, whereas CD8+ clones were enriched in EMRA. Balanced CD4/CD8 phenotypes were observed for clones contracting from day 15 to 85, whereas a bias towards CD4+ was observed for a second wave of clones expanding from day 15 to 37. Whether the second-wave clones peaking on day 37 were SARS-CoV-2 specific was not confirmed. Some responding clones were detected in pre-infection memory, suggesting pre-existing cross-reactive memory T cells joined the SARS-CoV-2 response. The study included only two mild cases, and larger cohorts that include severe cases with pre-infection samples were judged to be necessary.

The listed sequencing device is Illumina NovaSeq 6000. cDNA libraries for TCRalpha and TCRbeta were prepared by 5'RACE using constant-segment primers, with sample barcodes and unique molecular identifiers added. RNA was extracted from every sample with Trizol reagent. The libraries were amplified in two PCR steps, and the second step added a second sample barcode and Illumina TruSeq adapters. Libraries were sequenced on an Illumina NovaSeq with 2 x 150 bp paired-end reads. The study's own analysis went as follows. The reads were demultiplexed and collapsed into UMI-guided consensus sequences using migec v1.2.7. With mixcr v2.1.11, UMI consensuses were aligned to TRA and TRB V and J templates and assembled into clonotypes. A clonotype was counted as expanded or contracted only if both edgeR and NoisET called the change significant, with noise models trained on biological replicates. For edgeR calls, a false discovery rate-adjusted p below 0.01 and a log2 fold-change threshold of 1 were applied. As an exploratory analysis of dynamics, max-normalized trajectories of the 1000 most abundant clonotypes were examined by PCA with hierarchical clustering. Separately sequenced CD4+ and CD8+ repertoires were used to assign a CD4 or CD8 phenotype to each responding clone. The public reads were run again by TCRdb, first through fastp at Q25 and then through MiXCR, and only productive beta chains were kept. Rows are unified per CDR3 protein, each entry keeping the most common DNA and genes. None of the V and J calls come from the authors' own analysis; TCRdb made them. The sample yields hundreds of thousands of distinct CDR3 sequences; 8.2% were counted once. The ten most abundant clones make up around a fifth of the sample.

This clonotype was sampled from a man younger than 35 who had mild COVID-19 (a few samples of this study predate the infection). The sample titles of this study are shuffled in the database, so cell type and time point are left out; the donor was told from shared clones. Here the chain combines TRBV5-8 and TRBJ2-1; possibly the D gene is TRBD2, per 6 matching bases. The sample taken for sequencing was PBMCs or a T cell subset sorted from them (not recorded which). Here the CDR3 is given as CASSLFGGMVYNEQFF. The bases are TGTGCCAGCAGCTTGTTTGGGGGGATGGTGTACAATGAGCAGTTCTTC.